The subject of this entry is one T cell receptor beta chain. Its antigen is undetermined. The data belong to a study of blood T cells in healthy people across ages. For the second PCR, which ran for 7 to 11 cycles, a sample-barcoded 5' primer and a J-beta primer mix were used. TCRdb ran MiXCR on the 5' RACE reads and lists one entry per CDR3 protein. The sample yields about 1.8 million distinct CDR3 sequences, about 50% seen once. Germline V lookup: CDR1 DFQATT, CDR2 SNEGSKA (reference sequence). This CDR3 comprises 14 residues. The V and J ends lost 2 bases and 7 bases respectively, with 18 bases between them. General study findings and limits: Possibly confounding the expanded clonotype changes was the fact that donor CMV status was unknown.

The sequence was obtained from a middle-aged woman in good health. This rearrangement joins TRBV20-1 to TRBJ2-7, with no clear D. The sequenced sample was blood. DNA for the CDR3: TGCAGTGCTAGACTGAGCGTGAACTACAATGAGCAGTACTTC. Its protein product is CSARLSVNYNEQYF.